This is a list of T cell receptor beta chains from one sample in a study of cytomegalovirus exposure and HLA in healthy donors. Produced via immunoSEQ multiplex PCR; TCRdb's table is partial and in-frame only. The data hold fewer than 300,000 clones, with approximately 90% observed a single time. Source material: PBMCs. The receptors originated from a middle-aged man in good health and CMV-seropositive. Each CDR3 is given with its conserved first and last residue. D genes are given only for firm matches. The size entry is marked missing in some rows and otherwise reads once, few, many or a size class.

NA TRBD2 TRBJ2-7 TRBV5-4 CASSPSGSGFYEQYF TGTGCCAGCAGCCCCTCTGGTAGCGGGTTCTACGAGCAGTACTTC
NA TRBD1 TRBJ2-7 TRBV29-1 CSVWGTGEEQYF TGCAGCGTTTGGGGGACAGGGGAAGAGCAGTACTTC
NA TRBD1 TRBJ1-5 TRBV29-1 CSVEDRSFHNQPQHF TGCAGCGTCGAGGACAGGTCGTTCCATAATCAGCCCCAGCATTTT
NA TRBD1 TRBJ1-1 TRBV19 CASTGTGSFTNTEAFF TGTGCCAGTACTGGGACAGGGTCTTTTACGAACACTGAAGCTTTCTTT
once NA TRBJ2-4 TRBV28 CASSLRSWVAKNIQYF TGTGCCAGCAGTTTAAGGAGTTGGGTCGCCAAAAACATTCAGTACTTC
NA NA TRBJ2-1 TRBV29-1 CSVEERGYEQFF TGCAGCGTTGAAGAAAGGGGTTATGAGCAGTTCTTC
NA TRBD1 TRBJ1-5 TRBV28 CASRKPGTGFQPQHF TGTGCCAGCAGGAAACCCGGGACAGGGTTTCAGCCCCAGCATTTT
NA TRBD2 TRBJ2-7 TRBV7-6 CASSRTSGRAGIEQYF TGTGCCAGCAGCCGAACTAGCGGGAGGGCCGGGATCGAGCAGTACTTC
NA NA TRBJ1-5 TRBV30 CAWSSERQPQHF TGTGCCTGGAGTAGCGAGCGCCAGCCCCAGCATTTT
NA TRBD2 TRBJ2-4 TRBV4-1 CASSQGLAIINIQYF TGCGCCAGCAGCCAAGGACTAGCGATTATAAACATTCAGTACTTC
NA NA TRBJ1-4 TRBV6-5 CASSRHRTNEKLFF TGTGCCAGCAGTAGACACCGAACTAATGAAAAACTGTTTTTT
NA TRBD2 TRBJ2-1 TRBV27 CASSLTSGAHNEQFF TGTGCCAGCAGTCTAACTAGCGGGGCCCACAATGAGCAGTTCTTC
once TRBD1 TRBJ2-7 TRBV6-5 CASRNPGTGKNEQYF TGTGCCAGCAGAAATCCCGGGACAGGGAAAAACGAGCAGTACTTC
NA NA TRBJ2-7 TRBV5-6 CASSWTPTYEQYF TGTGCCAGCAGCTGGACTCCCACCTACGAGCAGTACTTC
NA TRBD1 TRBJ2-7 TRBV25-1 CASSGGTGTDEQYF TGTGCCAGCAGTGGGGGGACAGGAACTGACGAGCAGTACTTC
NA TRBD2 TRBJ2-7 TRBV28 CASSIAGAGEQYF TGTGCCAGCTCTATAGCGGGAGCTGGTGAGCAGTACTTC
NA NA TRBJ2-4 TRBV6-1 CASSEQDIYKNIQYF TGTGCCAGCAGTGAACAGGACATCTACAAAAACATTCAGTACTTC
NA TRBD1 TRBJ2-7 TRBV28 CASSPDRGTYEQYF TGTGCCAGCAGTCCGGACAGGGGAACCTACGAGCAGTACTTC
NA TRBD2 TRBJ2-7 TRBV2 CASSAKRERGYEQYF TGTGCCAGCAGTGCTAAGCGGGAGAGAGGTTACGAGCAGTACTTC
NA TRBD1 TRBJ1-2 TRBV4-1 CASSQAPDRDFGYTF TGCGCCAGCAGCCAAGCCCCGGACAGGGATTTCGGCTACACCTTC
NA TRBD2 TRBJ2-1 TRBV9 CASSISGTSGRDEQFF TGTGCCAGCAGCATTTCCGGGACTAGCGGGAGAGATGAGCAGTTCTTC
NA TRBD1 TRBJ1-1 TRBV7-3 CASSVQPGTGGITEAFF TGTGCCAGCAGCGTCCAACCCGGGACAGGGGGGATCACTGAAGCTTTCTTT
few NA TRBJ1-4 TRBV20-1 CSARDREKLFF TGCAGTGCTAGAGATCGTGAAAAACTGTTTTTT
NA NA TRBJ2-7 TRBV9 CASSVVCRRKYEQYF TGTGCCAGCAGCGTAGTTTGCCGGAGGAAGTACGAGCAGTACTTC
NA TRBD2 TRBJ2-7 TRBV9 CASSVDPSGEFYEQYF TGTGCCAGCAGCGTAGATCCCAGCGGGGAATTCTACGAGCAGTACTTC
few TRBD2 TRBJ2-3 TRBV5-8 CASNRAGGIFTDTQYF TGTGCCAGCAATCGAGCGGGAGGGATTTTCACAGATACGCAGTATTTT
NA NA TRBJ2-1 TRBV10-1 CASSESTSNNEQFF TGCGCCAGCAGTGAGTCTACTAGTAACAATGAGCAGTTCTTC
once NA TRBJ2-7 TRBV21-1 CASSKKTGRRHEQYF TGTGCCAGCAGCAAGAAGACAGGGCGACGGCACGAGCAGTACTTC
NA NA TRBJ1-1 TRBV7-8 CASSFTTDLNTEAFF TGTGCCAGCAGCTTCACAACCGACTTGAACACTGAAGCTTTCTTT
few NA TRBJ2-7 TRBV2 CASSYGGSGYEQYF TGTGCCAGCAGTTACGGGGGATCTGGCTACGAGCAGTACTTC
NA NA TRBJ2-4 TRBV7-9 CASSLAPPSIQYF TGTGCCAGCAGCTTAGCCCCTCCGTCTATTCAGTACTTC
few NA TRBJ1-5 TRBV27 CASSLIAAEHQPQHF TGTGCCAGCAGTTTAATCGCGGCGGAACATCAGCCCCAGCATTTT
NA NA TRBJ2-5 TRBV14 CASSLYLIGKETQYF TGTGCCAGCAGCCTTTACTTAATCGGGAAAGAGACCCAGTACTTC
NA TRBD2 TRBJ2-1 TRBV7-2 CASSRAVAGLNEQFF TGTGCCAGCAGCCGGGCGGTAGCGGGCCTCAATGAGCAGTTCTTC
NA TRBD1 TRBJ2-7 TRBV30 CAWGTGAEQYF TGTGCCTGGGGGACAGGGGCCGAGCAGTACTTC
few TRBD2 TRBJ2-1 TRBV18 CASSFWASGNNEQFF TGTGCCAGCTCATTCTGGGCTAGCGGGAACAATGAGCAGTTCTTC
NA TRBD1 TRBJ2-7 TRBV28 CASSLFEGRGTDEQYF TGTGCCAGCAGTTTATTCGAGGGCAGGGGGACCGACGAGCAGTACTTC
NA TRBD1 TRBJ2-1 TRBV6-5 CASSLGQNEQFF TGTGCCAGCAGCCTGGGACAGAATGAGCAGTTCTTC
NA TRBD2 TRBJ2-1 TRBV4-1 CASSQVGGASGHNEQFF TGCGCCAGCAGCCAAGTTGGTGGGGCTAGCGGACACAATGAGCAGTTCTTC
NA NA TRBJ2-7 TRBV27 CASIGGSSYEQYF TGTGCCAGCATCGGGGGTAGCTCCTACGAGCAGTACTTC
NA NA TRBJ2-1 TRBV18 CASSPVAVVSYNEQFF TGTGCCAGCTCACCAGTAGCGGTCGTCTCCTACAATGAGCAGTTCTTC
once TRBD1 TRBJ2-1 TRBV27 CASSPDRGRQNEQFF TGTGCCAGCAGTCCTGACAGGGGTCGACAAAATGAGCAGTTCTTC
NA NA TRBJ1-2 TRBV4-2 CASSHFTRRQTGYGYTF TGTGCCAGCAGCCATTTTACAAGGAGGCAGACCGGCTATGGCTACACCTTC
NA TRBD2 TRBJ2-3 TRBV28 CASSPWREPIDTQYF TGTGCCAGCAGTCCCTGGCGGGAGCCGATAGATACGCAGTATTTT
once NA TRBJ1-2 TRBV28 CASTGAGSANYGYTF TGTGCCAGCACCGGCGCAGGGTCAGCTAACTATGGCTACACCTTC
NA TRBD2 TRBJ2-7 TRBV19 CASSLSGSVYEQYF TGTGCCAGTAGTCTGAGCGGGAGTGTCTACGAGCAGTACTTC
NA NA TRBJ2-2 TRBV28 CASRSGELFF TGTGCCAGCAGATCTGGGGAGCTGTTTTTT
NA NA TRBJ1-4 TRBV27 CASSLRTATNEKLFF TGTGCCAGCAGTCTCCGGACAGCAACTAATGAAAAACTGTTTTTT
NA NA TRBJ1-5 TRBV30 CAWSNGPSGVEPQHF TGTGCCTGGTCCAACGGCCCCAGCGGCGTTGAGCCCCAGCATTTT
NA TRBD1 TRBJ1-5 TRBV18 CASSPAGGPRGNQPQHF TGTGCCAGCTCACCAGCAGGGGGGCCACGAGGAAATCAGCCCCAGCATTTT
NA NA TRBJ2-5 TRBV27 CASSYLVDIETQYF TGTGCCAGCAGTTACCTGGTCGACATTGAGACCCAGTACTTC
NA NA TRBJ2-3 TRBV4-3 CASSQGLRGGGDTQYF TGCGCCAGCAGCCAAGGTTTGCGGGGCGGAGGAGATACGCAGTATTTT
few TRBD1 TRBJ1-2 TRBV27 CASSSPGQGDYGYTF TGTGCCAGCAGTTCGCCGGGACAGGGGGACTATGGCTACACCTTC
NA NA TRBJ1-4 TRBV4-2 CASSLRDPGGEKLFF TGTGCCAGCAGCCTTCGGGACCCCGGAGGGGAAAAACTGTTTTTT